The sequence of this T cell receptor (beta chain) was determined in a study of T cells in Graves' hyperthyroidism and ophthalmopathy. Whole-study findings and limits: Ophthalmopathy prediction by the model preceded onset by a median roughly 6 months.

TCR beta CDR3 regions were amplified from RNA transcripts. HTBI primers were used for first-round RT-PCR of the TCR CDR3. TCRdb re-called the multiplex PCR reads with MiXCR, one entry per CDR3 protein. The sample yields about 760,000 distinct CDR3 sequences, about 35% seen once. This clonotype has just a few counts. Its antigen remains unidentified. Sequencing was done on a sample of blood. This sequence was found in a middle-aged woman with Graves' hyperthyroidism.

CDR3 sequence (DNA): TGTGCCACCAGCAGAGTGTGGGACAGGGAGGCTGGGGCCAACGTCCTGACTTTC. It specifies CATSRVWDREAGANVLTF. The chain combines TRBV15 with TRBJ2-6; 9 positions agree with TRBD1. There are 18 residues in the CDR3. Germline V lookup: CDR1 LNHNV, CDR2 YYDKDF (reference sequence). V was clipped by 1 base and J by 2 bases; unmatched bases: 6.